The 21 T cell receptor beta chains below were found in one sample sequenced in a study of control samples from healthy donors and cancer patients. Data came from immunoSEQ multiplex PCR; TCRdb stores just in-frame clones and leaves some out. The table lists around 55,000 clones, over 75% of them singletons. Material for sequencing was blood. These receptors were obtained from a man in his fifties in good health.

The chain is built from TRBV7-2 and TRBJ1-1; D is undetermined. CDR3 size: 15 residues. Trimming stripped 2 bases from V and 1 base from J, with 11 bases between. Germline V lookup: CDR1 SGHTA, CDR2 FQGNSA. The CDR3 DNA is TGTGCCAGCAGCTTATACTCCTCCACGAACACTGAAGCTTTCTTT. Protein sequence: CASSLYSSTNTEAFF. The whole variable domain, filled in from reference TRBV7-2 and TRBJ1-1, reads GAGVSQSPSNKVTEKGKDVELRCDPISGHTALYWYRQSLGQGLEFLIYFQGNSAPDKSGLPSDRFSAERTGGSVSTLTIQRTQQEDSAVYLCASSLYSSTNTEAFFGQGTRLTVV.

The V gene is TRBV30, the J gene TRBJ1-5, with 8 nucleotides matching TRBD1. CDR1 is GTSNPN and CDR2 is SVGIG in the germline V gene (reference sequence). After removal of 2 bases from V and 8 bases from J, the junction contained 8 bases not matched to a gene. CDR3 size: 14 residues. Here the CDR3 DNA reads TGTGCCTGGAGTTCTGGCAGGGGGCTGGAGCCCCAGCATTTT. Translated, it gives CAWSSGRGLEPQHF.

V is TRBV5-1 and J is TRBJ2-5; no definite D call. Per germline, CDR1 SGHRS and CDR2 YFSETQ. The CDR3 has 13 residues. V was cut by 6 bases and J by 2 bases, with 11 bases left in between. CDR3 in DNA: TGCGCCAGCAATCCCGATACTCAAGAGACCCAGTACTTC. Its protein product is CASNPDTQETQYF.

The chain recombines TRBV2 with TRBJ2-7; 7 bases match TRBD1. This CDR3 has 15 amino acids. CDR1 and CDR2 from the germline V gene are SNHLY and FYNNEI. V shed 3 bases, J shed 0 bases, and the junction held 5 bases outside the gene matches. The CDR3 DNA follows: TGTGCCAGCAGTGACTGGACAGGTAGCTCCTACGAGCAGTACTTC. Translated, it gives CASSDWTGSSYEQYF.

This chain connects TRBV28 to TRBJ1-2, with D perhaps matching TRBD1 (5 bases). From germline, CDR1 is MDHEN and CDR2 SYDVKM. Trimming stripped 7 bases from V and 8 bases from J, with 14 bases between. This CDR3 has 12 amino acids. Written as DNA, the CDR3 is TGTGCCAGCATTACTGGGGGGGACGGCTACACCTTC. Amino acids: CASITGGDGYTF.

The chain links TRBV19 to TRBJ1-4; D gene unclear. The V end was cut by 3 bases, the J end by 5 bases, with 7 bases between. The CDR3 spans 13 residues. Germline V gene sequence: CDR1 LNHDA, CDR2 SQIVND (reference sequence). CDR3 region: CASSISQNEKLFF. The CDR3, as DNA: TGTGCCAGTAGTATTAGCCAGAATGAAAAACTGTTTTTT.

The genes are TRBV16 and TRBJ2-3; 7 bases fit TRBD2. V dropped 0 bases and J dropped 1; count of bases not matched to a gene: 4. Germline V lookup: CDR1 KGHSY, CDR2 FQNENV. This CDR3 comprises 16 residues. The DNA of the CDR3 is TGTGCCAGCAGCCAATCATCGGGGGGAGGCACAGATACGCAGTATTTT. As protein: CASSQSSGGGTDTQYF.

The rearrangement uses TRBV5-1 and TRBJ2-3; 13 nucleotides align to TRBD2. The CDR3 length is 15 residues. Germline V gives CDR1 SGHRS, CDR2 YFSETQ. The ends lost 3 bases at V and 3 bases at J; junction bases unmatched: 1. The CDR3: CASSSGLAGTDTQYF. The CDR3, as DNA: TGCGCCAGCAGCTCGGGACTAGCGGGAACAGATACGCAGTATTTT. Combining the CDR3 with reference TRBV5-1 and TRBJ2-3 gives the whole variable domain KAGVTQTPRYLIKTRGQQVTLSCSPISGHRSVSWYQQTPGQGLQFLFEYFSETQRNKGNFPGRFSGRQFSNSRSEMNVSTLELGDSALYLCASSSGLAGTDTQYFGPGTRLTVL.

The genes are TRBV6-2 or TRBV6-3 and TRBJ1-2; tentative D call: TRBD1 (5 bases). This CDR3 is 14 amino acids long. The V gene lost 0 bases and the J gene lost 6 bases, with 11 bases spanning the gap. Germline CDR1 reads MNHEY; CDR2 reads SVGEGT. The CDR3 nucleotides read TGTGCCAGCAGTTACTCGAGGGGATTTGATGGCTACACCTTC. Translated, it gives CASSYSRGFDGYTF.

As concerns this clone: Other nucleotide sequences in the sample specify the same CDR3. J is TRBJ2-3 and V is TRBV18, with D uncertain. CDR1 KGHSH and CDR2 LQKENI come from the germline V gene. The CDR3 sequence is 12 residues long. V was shortened by 3 bases and J by 2 bases, with 3 bases between the two germline ends. Here the CDR3 DNA reads TGTGCCAGCTCACCCTCCACAGATACGCAGTATTTT. Translation: CASSPSTDTQYF.

The CDR3 spells CASSITLAGGRTDTQYF. Here the CDR3 DNA reads TGTGCCAGTAGTATAACTCTAGCGGGAGGACGCACAGATACGCAGTATTTT. The chain employs TRBV19 and TRBJ2-3, with 11 bases fitting TRBD2. Germline CDR1 LNHDA, CDR2 SQIVND (reference sequence). Germline trimming cut 2 bases from V and 1 base from J; bases unmatched to any gene: 5. The CDR3 loop spans 17 amino acids.

The J gene is TRBJ1-4, the V gene TRBV28, with a tentative D call TRBD1 (5 bases). Germline V gives CDR1 MDHEN, CDR2 SYDVKM. The CDR3 is 14 amino acids. V was pared by 6 bases and J by 5 bases, with 13 bases between. CDR3 in DNA: TGTGCCAGCAGCCGGGGGGGGAGAAATGAAAAACTGTTTTTT. Its translation is CASSRGGRNEKLFF.

CDR3 coding DNA: TGTGCCAGCACCAGGACGGTGAACACTGAAGCTTTCTTT. Protein product: CASTRTVNTEAFF. This chain connects TRBV28 to TRBJ1-1, with D unclear. Trimming cost V 7 bases and J 0 bases, with 9 bases left between them. The germline CDR1 and CDR2 sequences are MDHEN and SYDVKM. This CDR3 comprises 13 residues.

The rearrangement joins TRBV29-1 to TRBJ2-6, with TRBD1 identical over 7 bases. This CDR3 spans 16 amino acids. Germline lookup yields CDR1 SQVTM and CDR2 ANQGSEA. With 4 bases clipped from V and 0 bases from J, the junction kept 6 bases outside the gene matches. CDR3 protein: CSVAGQVSSGANVLTF. The CDR3 DNA sequence: TGCAGCGTTGCCGGACAGGTTAGCTCTGGGGCCAACGTCCTGACTTTC.

V is TRBV5-1 and J is TRBJ1-4; no reliable D call. The CDR3 extends over 16 amino acids. CDR1 SGHRS and CDR2 YFSETQ come from the germline V gene. V lost 0 bases, J lost 0 bases, and 9 bases lay in between. CDR3 amino acids: CASSLDPAATNEKLFF. In DNA form, the CDR3 reads TGCGCCAGCAGCTTGGATCCAGCAGCAACTAATGAAAAACTGTTTTTT.

In DNA form, the CDR3 reads TGTGCCAGCAGCAAAGACGGCCGACAGGGAGCAACTAATGAAAAACTGTTTTTT. As protein: CASSKDGRQGATNEKLFF. The genes are TRBV21-1 and TRBJ1-4; the D call in the table, TRBD1, was not verified against the DNA. TRBV21-1 has pseudogene status. The CDR3 runs 18 residues.

The genes are TRBV2 and TRBJ2-3, with 13 positions matching TRBD2. CDR1 and CDR2 from the germline V gene are SNHLY and FYNNEI. The CDR3 totals 17 residues. V lost 3 bases to trimming and J lost 4 bases; unmatched junction nucleotides: 7. The CDR3 loop reads CASSDVVGLAGPDTQYF. Written as DNA, the CDR3 is TGTGCCAGCAGTGATGTCGTGGGACTAGCGGGACCAGATACGCAGTATTTT. Complete variable domain (other parts from reference TRBV2 and TRBJ2-3): EPEVTQTPSHQVTQMGQEVILRCVPISNHLYFYWYRQILGQKVEFLVSFYNNEISEKSEIFDDQFSVERPDGSNFTLKIRSTKLEDSAMYFCASSDVVGLAGPDTQYFGPGTRLTVL.

The chain recombines TRBV19 with TRBJ2-7, with 9 positions matching TRBD2. Losses at the gene ends were 5 bases for V and 2 bases for J; bases not matched to a gene: 4. The germline gives CDR1 LNHDA, CDR2 SQIVND (reference sequence). The CDR3 is 14 amino acids. The CDR3 reads CASSPLAGAYEQYF. The CDR3 bases are TGTGCCAGTAGTCCCTTAGCGGGAGCCTACGAGCAGTACTTC. Looking up the rest from reference TRBV19 and TRBJ2-7 gives the full variable domain: DGGITQSPKYLFRKEGQNVTLSCEQNLNHDAMYWYRQDPGQGLRLIYYSQIVNDFQKGDIAEGYSVSREKKESFPLTVTSAQKNPTAFYLCASSPLAGAYEQYFGPGTRLTVT.

The chain is built from TRBV7-2 and TRBJ2-7; 8 bases align to TRBD2. CDR3 length: 16 amino acids. Germline loops: CDR1 SGHTA, CDR2 FQGNSA. After removal of 1 base from V and 0 bases from J, the junction contained 5 bases not matched to a gene. CDR3 sequence: CASSLVGGRISYEQYF. Here the CDR3 DNA reads TGTGCCAGCAGCTTAGTGGGCGGGAGGATCTCCTACGAGCAGTACTTC. The full variable domain, completed using reference TRBV7-2 and TRBJ2-7, is GAGVSQSPSNKVTEKGKDVELRCDPISGHTALYWYRQSLGQGLEFLIYFQGNSAPDKSGLPSDRFSAERTGGSVSTLTIQRTQQEDSAVYLCASSLVGGRISYEQYFGPGTRLTVT.

The rearrangement joins TRBV6-5 to TRBJ2-5; D gene unclear. The CDR3 runs 15 residues. CDR1 and CDR2 (germline): MNHEY, SVGAGI. V was shortened by 4 bases and J by 5 bases, with 17 bases between the two germline ends. The CDR3 region has the DNA TGTGCCAGCAGTTTCTCTAATTCGGGCTTCGAGACCCAGTACTTC. It is translated as CASSFSNSGFETQYF.

Points on this clone: Other DNA variants within this sample encode the same CDR3. J is TRBJ2-7 and V is TRBV7-7, with D tentatively TRBD1 (5 bases). The CDR3 has 15 amino acids. The germline V gene encodes CDR1 SSHAT and CDR2 FNYEAQ (reference sequence). Between the trimmed V and J ends, which lost 5 bases and 0 bases, there was a span of 14 bases. The CDR3 is CASSQHGAVSYEQYF. The CDR3 region has the DNA TGTGCCAGCAGCCAACATGGGGCTGTCTCCTACGAGCAGTACTTC.